This TCR beta chain was sequenced for a study of blood T cell repertoires in COVID-19. Germline V gene sequence: CDR1 LNHNV, CDR2 YYDKDF (reference sequence). CDR3 length equals 15 residues. V was pared by 0 bases and J by 6 bases, with 11 bases between. Cohort 3 donors were reported recovered after two negative PCRs, clearance, or symptom resolution. In the source study's methods: Reference gene primer amplification gave nucleated cell count estimates. Using immunoSEQ multiplex PCR, the repertoire was profiled, and TCRdb retains in-frame clones only, with some absent. V and J calls and clone size come straight from that table; D and trimming were deduced from the DNA. The sample carries 200,000 or so clones, about 84% recorded once.

This clonotype originated in a man in his fifties or sixties who had recovered from COVID-19. Sequenced sample: PBMCs or T cells enriched from blood (not recorded which). The rearrangement links TRBV15 to TRBJ1-4; a weak D match, TRBD1 (5 bases). CDR3 region: CATSRDPGGDEKLFF. The CDR3 bases are TGTGCCACCAGCAGAGATCCCGGGGGTGATGAAAAACTGTTTTTT. Full variable domain (remainder filled in from reference TRBV15 and TRBJ1-4): DAMVIQNPRYQVTQFGKPVTLSCSQTLNHNVMYWYQQKSSQAPKLLFHYYDKDFNNEADTPDNFQSRRPNTSFCFLDIRSPGLGDTAMYLCATSRDPGGDEKLFFGSGTQLSVL.